Each of the 5 T cell receptor beta chains below was sequenced from the same sample in a study of cytomegalovirus exposure and HLA in healthy donors. TCRdb's table, derived via immunoSEQ multiplex PCR, lists solely in-frame clones and lacks some. Of 250,000 to 400,000 clones listed, approximately 91% are singletons. Sequenced material: PBMCs. All receptors derive from a man aged 30 to 45 in good health and CMV-seronegative.

This rearrangement joins TRBV11-3 to TRBJ2-3; 15 positions agree with TRBD2. This CDR3 comprises 16 residues. Germline V gene lookup returns CDR1 SGHNT and CDR2 YENEEA. Trimming took 5 bases from V and 3 from J; bases not matched to a gene: 3. The chain's CDR3 is CASSRGTSGGTDTQYF. CDR3 in DNA: TGTGCCAGCAGCCGGGGGACTAGCGGGGGGACAGATACGCAGTATTTT.

The V call is TRBV29-1, the J call TRBJ2-7; 9 bases map to TRBD2. Germline V CDR1 and CDR2: SQVTM, ANQGSEA. The CDR3 contains 13 residues. V lost 6 bases and J lost 3; bases outside the gene matches: 6. The CDR3 nucleotides read TGCAGCGTGAAAGCGGGGGGCCGCTACGAGCAGTACTTC. Translating gives CSVKAGGRYEQYF.

This chain links TRBV6-5 with TRBJ1-1, with TRBD1 as a possible D gene (6 bases). Germline assignment: CDR1 MNHEY and CDR2 SVGAGI. V lost 4 bases to trimming and J lost 0 bases, with 12 bases between them. This CDR3 region has 15 residues. CDR3 amino acids: CASSLDRTLNTEAFF. DNA for the CDR3: TGTGCCAGCAGTTTAGACAGGACGTTGAACACTGAAGCTTTCTTT.

The J gene is TRBJ1-3, the V gene TRBV11-2; TRBD1 matches 9 bases. This CDR3 region has 17 residues. With V trimmed by 2 bases and J by 4 bases, 9 bases remained unmatched. Germline V lookup: CDR1 SGHAT, CDR2 FQNNGV. The CDR3, as DNA: TGTGCCAGCAGCTTATTTACAGGGGGCAGTGGGGGAAACACCATATATTTT. It translates to CASSLFTGGSGGNTIYF.

The chain couples TRBV19 to TRBJ2-2; 7 positions agree with TRBD1. V lost 5 bases and J lost 3; bases outside the gene matches: 6. In germline, CDR1 is LNHDA, CDR2 SQIVND (reference sequence). CDR3 size: 15 residues. The CDR3 nucleotides are TGTGCCAGTAGTGTGCAAGGGGGCGACACCGGGGAGCTGTTTTTT. Translation gives CASSVQGGDTGELFF.